This T cell receptor beta chain comes out of a study of cytomegalovirus exposure and HLA in healthy donors. Turning to the study itself: In a later analysis, it was reported that the 110 or so validation repertoires had been produced on the same platform as the roughly 700 repertoires belonging to the first cohort. Study-level results: Overall, approximately 180 TCR beta chains were annotated as cytomegalovirus-associated. Reportedly, cytomegalovirus status was diagnosed with high sensitivity and specificity.

Measured with immunoSEQ multiplex PCR; TCRdb has only the in-frame clones, and not every one. The table has about 150,000 clones, 86% seen once; the top ten hold about a fifth. Comment on this clone: Its antigen is not identified.

From the 120-subject validation cohort, which was separate from the roughly 700-subject first cohort, the donors were drawn. V lost 0 bases and J lost 5, with 17 bases in between. The CDR3 covers 16 residues. The germline V gene encodes CDR1 SGDLS and CDR2 YYNGEE. The rearrangement links TRBV9 to TRBJ2-5, with D tentatively TRBD1 (7 bases). The receptor comes from a man between 18 and 29 years old in good health and CMV-seropositive. The specimen was PBMCs. CDR3 in DNA: TGTGCCAGCAGCGTAGGGTGGCAGGGGGGTTTGGAGACCCAGTACTTC. Protein sequence: CASSVGWQGGLETQYF.